Included here is one TCR beta chain sequence, with context. The target antigen is unknown. The data are from a study of response to subunit inactivated influenza vaccine. TCRdb passed the RT-PCR reads through MiXCR, listing each CDR3 protein once. The sample carries approximately 730,000 distinct CDR3 sequences, 14% recorded once. V dropped 0 bases and J dropped 8; count of bases not matched to a gene: 9. Germline V gene sequence: CDR1 LGHNA, CDR2 YSLEER. CDR3 length equals 16 residues. Regarding the study as a whole: The authors suggested that every seasonal influenza vaccination recruits few new T cells.

This receptor was taken from a man aged 45-65 years who received an inactivated influenza vaccine. The sequencing here drew on PBMCs from blood, taken about 14 days before vaccination. The V call is TRBV4-3, the J call TRBJ2-1, with TRBD2 matching over 8 bases. CDR3 protein: CASSQDLSGASDEQFF. The CDR3 DNA is TGCGCCAGCAGCCAAGATCTTAGCGGGGCATCGGATGAGCAGTTCTTC.